One and the same sample provided the 3 T cell receptor beta chains below, sequenced in a study of blood T cells in healthy people across ages. Alongside a J-beta primer mix, a sample-barcoded 5' primer served in a second PCR lasting about 7 to 12 cycles. One entry per CDR3 protein results from TCRdb running MiXCR on the 5' RACE reads. The table shows some 900,000 distinct CDR3 sequences, with roughly 43% occurring only once. The sample comprised blood. Receptors were obtained from a man under 40 in good health.

The chain is built from TRBV12-3 or TRBV12-4 and TRBJ2-6; D unclear. Trimming left V 10 bases short and J 4 bases short, with 17 bases between. The CDR3 extends over 15 amino acids. This CDR3 reads CATTLMNPGANVLTF. In DNA form, the CDR3 reads TGTGCCACTACTCTAATGAACCCCGGGGCCAACGTCCTGACTTTC.

This clonotype was observed a handful of times. The chain uses TRBV25-1 and TRBJ2-7, with D unresolved. Germline values: CDR1 MGHDK, CDR2 SYGVNS. The ends were cut back, 8 bases at V and 3 bases at J, with 11 bases in the middle. The CDR3 totals 12 residues. The CDR3, as DNA: TGTGCCAGCTGCTCCGACGGCTACGAGCAGTACTTC. Its translation: CASCSDGYEQYF.

This sequence joins TRBV20-1 and TRBJ2-1; possibly TRBD2 for D (5 bases). CDR3 length equals 14 residues. V lost 3 bases, J lost 0 bases, and 9 bases lay in between. Germline V lookup: CDR1 DFQATT, CDR2 SNEGSKA (reference sequence). CDR3 amino acids: CSASNGVSYNEQFF. The CDR3 DNA reads TGCAGTGCTAGTAACGGGGTCTCCTACAATGAGCAGTTCTTC.